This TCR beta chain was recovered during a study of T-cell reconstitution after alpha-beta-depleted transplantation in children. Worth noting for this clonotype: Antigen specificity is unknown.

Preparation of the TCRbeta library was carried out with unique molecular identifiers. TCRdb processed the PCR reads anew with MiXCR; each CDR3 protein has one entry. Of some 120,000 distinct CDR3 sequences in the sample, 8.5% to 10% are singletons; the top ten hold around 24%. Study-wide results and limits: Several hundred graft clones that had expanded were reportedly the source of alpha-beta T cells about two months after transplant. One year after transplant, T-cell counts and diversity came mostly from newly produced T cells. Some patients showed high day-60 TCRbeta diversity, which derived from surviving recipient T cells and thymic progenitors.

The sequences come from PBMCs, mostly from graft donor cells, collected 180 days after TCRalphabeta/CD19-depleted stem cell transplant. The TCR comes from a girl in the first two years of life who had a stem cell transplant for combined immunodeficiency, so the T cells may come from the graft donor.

The CDR3 nucleotides read TGCAGCGCCGCACTAGCGGGGGGCACAGATACGCAGTATTTT. It yields the protein CSAALAGGTDTQYF. The V and J genes are TRBV29-1 and TRBJ2-3; 11 nucleotides line up with TRBD2. This CDR3 has 14 residues. V shed 7 bases and J 1 base; nucleotides not matched to a gene: 4. The germline V gene encodes CDR1 SQVTM and CDR2 ANQGSEA.